This entry features one T cell receptor (beta chain) sequence. The table lists this clonotype with many counts. Its antigen target is currently unknown. No much larger clonotype is one base removed from it; base qualities were not supplied. The sample originates from a study of human T cells and chemical hapten exposure (dated by TCRdb to the early 2020s). About the full investigation: For sensitization, 2% DPC in acetone was applied to an approximately 2 cm by approximately 2 cm area of upper inner arm skin. Blood samples were taken from patients before sensitization (week 0) and then at 2, 6 and about 24 weeks after DPC sensitization. Patients additionally received weekly therapeutic DPC doses to the scalp throughout the approximately 25-week study period. Most of the patients in the cohort were female, and the cohort covered alopecia areata with under or over 50% scalp involvement, alopecia totalis and alopecia universalis. Patch testing was done on the upper back using Finn chambers containing 0.01% DPC, and results were scored after 6 days according to International Contact Dermatitis Research Group standards. Libraries were pooled for sequencing, and per-sample TCR yields varied mainly because of small differences in library volumes within the pool. Blood for TCR sequencing was provided by twenty-nine alopecia patients at one to four time points (pre-sensitization, 2, 6 and 24 weeks). This study followed changes in the peripheral blood TCR repertoire in vivo during primary and secondary sensitization of alopecia patients to the hapten diphenylcyclopropenone (DPC). The paper as a whole reports these results and caveats: All patients had alopecia, a presumed autoimmune disease, so their immune response might differ from that of healthy individuals. A positive correlation was found between the number of PT1 expanded TCRs and patch test score, with significance reached at thresholds 8, 16 and 32 but not 4. Compared with pre-sensitization or healthy control sets, expanded TCRs formed significantly more large CDR3 similarity clusters, which is consistent with antigen-driven responses. The number of TCRs above 1 in 1000 frequency did not change with DPC sensitization; there was no evidence of global repertoire structure alterations. After repeated subsampling, the strength of the expansion versus patch-test correlation and the threshold at which it became significant changed.

Libraries were built with RACE. The sample was run on a NextSeq 500. During library preparation, unique molecular identifiers were attached to individual cDNA molecules so that TCRs could be counted in a quantitative, reproducible way. From each blood RNA sample, both TCR alpha and TCR beta chains were sequenced. Per the authors' processing: Samples had a median of about 96,000 TCRs, with a range from roughly 23,224 to 700,000. The Decombinator software suite was used to annotate V, J and CDR3 in the TCR reads. Every sample was subsampled to the same number of TCRs (28,000) for the PS versus PT1 abundance plots. TCRs were defined as expanded if absent before sensitization and observed at least eight times at the 2-week time point. The public reads were reanalyzed by TCRdb: fastp trimming at Q25, MiXCR alignment, in-frame beta chains only. Entries that share a CDR3 protein sequence are merged under the most common genes and DNA. The V and J calls here are based on TCRdb, not the publication. The sample contains about 350,000 distinct CDR3 sequences, around 6% of them found a single time. The ten largest clonotypes hold over 5.5% of the sample.

Measured from the cysteine to the phenylalanine, the CDR3 is 15 residues long. The kept DNA is CDR3 alone, 45 bases in frame from the first base. V loses 5 bases at its end and J loses 3 bases; junction bases beyond the gene matches: 5. According to the germline V gene (reference sequence), CDR1 reads DFQATT and CDR2 reads SNEGSKA. The meaning of the sample's time point label: patch test 2, 6 weeks after DPC sensitization. The treatment or condition label for this specimen denotes: therapeutic diphenylcyclopropenone sensitization with weekly scalp DPC. Blood at each patch-test visit was drawn before the patch test was applied. Eligible patients were aged 18 to 70, diagnosed with alopecia, deemed suitable for DPC therapy, and excluded if pregnant. Total RNA was isolated from unfractionated whole blood collected in Tempus Blood RNA tubes.

Recombination joined TRBV20-1 with TRBJ2-1, and TRBD2 matches 12 of the central bases. Material: whole blood, obtained in connection with sensitization to the hapten diphenylcyclopropenone (DPC). This TCR was sampled from a woman aged 18-29 years with alopecia areata. Some clones in this sample may be carry-over from other donors' samples. The CDR3 reads CSARATSGGYNEQFF. The nucleotide sequence is TGCAGTGCTCGCGCGACTAGCGGGGGCTACAATGAGCAGTTCTTC.